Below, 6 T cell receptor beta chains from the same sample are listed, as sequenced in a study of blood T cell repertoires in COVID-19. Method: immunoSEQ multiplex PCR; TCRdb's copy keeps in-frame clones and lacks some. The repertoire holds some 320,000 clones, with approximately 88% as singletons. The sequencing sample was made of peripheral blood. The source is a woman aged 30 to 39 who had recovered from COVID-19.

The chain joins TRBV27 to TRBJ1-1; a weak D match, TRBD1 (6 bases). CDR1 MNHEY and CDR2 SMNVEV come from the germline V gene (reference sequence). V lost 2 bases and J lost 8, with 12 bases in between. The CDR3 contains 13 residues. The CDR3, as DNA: TGTGCCAGCAGTTTACGGACAGAATTAGAAGCTTTCTTT. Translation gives CASSLRTELEAFF.

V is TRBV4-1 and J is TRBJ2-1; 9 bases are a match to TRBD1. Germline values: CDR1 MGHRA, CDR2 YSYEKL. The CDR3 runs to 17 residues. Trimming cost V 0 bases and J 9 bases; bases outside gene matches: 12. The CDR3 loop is CASSQDPPGQGLGEQFF. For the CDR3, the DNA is TGCGCCAGCAGCCAAGATCCTCCGGGACAGGGCTTGGGTGAGCAGTTCTTC.

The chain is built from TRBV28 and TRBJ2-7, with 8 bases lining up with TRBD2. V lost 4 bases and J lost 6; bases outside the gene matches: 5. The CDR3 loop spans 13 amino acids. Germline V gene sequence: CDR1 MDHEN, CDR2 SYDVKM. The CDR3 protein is CASSSGGVVEQYF. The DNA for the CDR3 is TGTGCCAGCAGTTCGGGGGGGGTCGTCGAGCAGTACTTC.

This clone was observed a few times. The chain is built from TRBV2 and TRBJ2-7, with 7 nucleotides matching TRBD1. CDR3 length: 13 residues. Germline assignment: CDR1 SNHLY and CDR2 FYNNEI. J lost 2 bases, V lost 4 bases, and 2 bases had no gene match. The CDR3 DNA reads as TGTGCCAGCAGTGTTGGGACAGCCTACGAGCAGTACTTC. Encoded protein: CASSVGTAYEQYF.

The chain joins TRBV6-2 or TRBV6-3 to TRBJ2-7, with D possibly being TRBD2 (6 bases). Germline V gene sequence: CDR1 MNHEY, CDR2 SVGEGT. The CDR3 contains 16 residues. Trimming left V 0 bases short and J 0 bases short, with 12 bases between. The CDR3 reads CASSYSYRESSYEQYF. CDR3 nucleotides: TGTGCCAGCAGTTACTCGTACCGGGAGAGCTCCTACGAGCAGTACTTC.

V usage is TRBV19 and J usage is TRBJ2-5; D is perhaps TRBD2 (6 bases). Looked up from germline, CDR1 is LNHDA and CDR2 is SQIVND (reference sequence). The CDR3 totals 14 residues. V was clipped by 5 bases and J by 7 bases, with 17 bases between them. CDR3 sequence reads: CASSPGRGDGTQYF. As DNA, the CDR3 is TGTGCCAGTAGTCCCGGGAGAGGGGATGGGACCCAGTACTTC.